The present TCR beta chain was sequenced within a study of blood T cell repertoires in COVID-19. About the study: Specimens from acute and convalescent COVID-19 originated in the United States, Italy and Spain. From T cells, B-cell-depleted T cells, or PBMCs came the material, which was cDNA or gDNA.

Germline V gene data show CDR1 as MDHEN and CDR2 as SYDVKM. This CDR3 comprises 15 residues. The V segment lost 4 bases and the J segment 5 bases; nucleotides outside the gene matches: 8. In the authors' workflow: Estimates of nucleated cell counts were drawn from the amplification of reference gene primers. TCRdb keeps only in-frame clones here, not all; method: immunoSEQ multiplex PCR. V and J calls and clone size are as listed in that table; D and trimming were resolved from the DNA. The sample comprises 90,000 to 150,000 clones, approximately 87% of which are singletons, and approximately 8% rests with the top ten.

This sequence joins TRBV28 and TRBJ2-7; 10 bases are a match to TRBD1. The receptor was isolated from a man between 70 and 80 years old who had recovered from COVID-19. The specimen was peripheral blood. CDR3 amino acids: CASSYSGTGVDEQYF. Written as DNA, the CDR3 is TGTGCCAGCAGTTACTCCGGGACAGGGGTGGACGAGCAGTACTTC.